One sample yielded the 19 T cell receptor beta chains listed below, sequenced in a study of OX40 agonist ivuxolimab in advanced cancers. Clones were sequenced by immunoSEQ multiplex PCR, and TCRdb holds only the in-frame ones, with some missing. Here the sample spans around 93,000 clones, approximately 90% being singletons. Sequencing was performed on CD4+ or CD8+ T cells sorted from blood, taken in a trial of the OX40 agonist ivuxolimab. These receptors came from an adult with an advanced solid tumor such as melanoma, head and neck, liver or kidney cancer.

CDR3 protein: CASSLLAVLYEQYF. The DNA of the CDR3 is TGTGCCAGCAGCTTGCTAGCGGTTCTTTACGAGCAGTACTTC. The chain uses TRBV7-2 and TRBJ2-5, with 7 bases fitting TRBD2. Judging by the DNA end, TRBJ2-7 fits better; the J call may be wrong. This CDR3 has 14 residues. Germline CDR1 is SGHTA and CDR2 is FQGNSA.

The V call is TRBV7-6, the J call TRBJ2-2, with 11 bases fitting TRBD1. The V and J ends lost 2 bases and 7 bases, in that order; junction bases with no gene match: 6. CDR3 size: 16 residues. Germline assignment: CDR1 SGHVS and CDR2 FNYEAQ. The CDR3 DNA reads TGTGCCAGCAGCTTATTAGGACAGGGGGCGGTCGGGGAGCTGTTTTTT. This codes for CASSLLGQGAVGELFF.

The rearrangement uses TRBV14 and TRBJ2-7; TRBD2 might be the D (6 bases). Germline values: CDR1 SGHDN, CDR2 FVKESK. Trimming stripped 2 bases from V and 5 bases from J, with 25 bases between. The CDR3 is 18 amino acids. CDR3 residues: CASSQWVPGGGPIHEQYF. For the CDR3, the DNA is TGTGCCAGCAGCCAATGGGTCCCCGGAGGAGGGCCCATCCACGAGCAGTACTTC. Variable domain in full (rest from reference TRBV14 and TRBJ2-7): EAGVTQFPSHSVIEKGQTVTLRCDPISGHDNLYWYRRVMGKEIKFLLHFVKESKQDESGMPNNRFLAERTGGTYSTLKVQPAELEDSGVYFCASSQWVPGGGPIHEQYFGPGTRLTVT.

The chain carries TRBV19 and TRBJ1-2, with TRBD1 as a possible D gene (5 bases). CDR3 size: 12 residues. The germline gives CDR1 LNHDA, CDR2 SQIVND (reference sequence). V was shortened by 5 bases and J by 3 bases, with 7 bases between the two germline ends. The CDR3 protein is CASSARDYGYTF. Here the CDR3 DNA reads TGTGCCAGTAGTGCCAGGGACTATGGCTACACCTTC.

The table lists this clone with a few counts. The chain uses TRBV7-9 and TRBJ1-1, with 7 bases aligning to TRBD1. The germline CDR1 and CDR2 sequences are SEHNR and FQNEAQ (reference sequence). Trimming took 6 bases from V and 2 from J; bases not matched to a gene: 12. The CDR3 is 16 amino acids. This CDR3 is CASSFGHNRGNTEAFF. Written as DNA, the CDR3 is TGTGCCAGCAGTTTTGGCCACAACAGGGGAAACACTGAAGCTTTCTTT.

The chain joins TRBV4-3 to TRBJ2-3; 7 bases align to TRBD1. Germline values: CDR1 LGHNA, CDR2 YSLEER. CDR3 size: 15 residues. The ends lost 0 bases at V and 5 bases at J; junction bases unmatched: 5. In DNA form, the CDR3 reads TGCGCCAGCAGCCAAGATCCACAGGGGATAGATACGCAGTATTTT. It codes for CASSQDPQGIDTQYF.

J is TRBJ2-4 and V is TRBV19, with 9 bases aligning to TRBD1. The germline gives CDR1 LNHDA, CDR2 SQIVND (reference sequence). CDR3 length: 16 residues. J gave up 3 bases and V 3 bases, and 6 bases lay outside the gene matches. CDR3 in DNA: TGTGCCAGTAGTATTATCGGACAGGGGAGCAAAAACATTCAGTACTTC. Translated, it gives CASSIIGQGSKNIQYF.

The rearrangement links TRBV5-1 to TRBJ1-2; D gene unclear. The germline CDR1 and CDR2 sequences are SGHRS and YFSETQ. Trimming removed 0 bases from V and 3 bases from J, with 12 bases in between. This CDR3 comprises 15 residues. The CDR3 reads CASSLGHSSDYGYTF. DNA for the CDR3: TGCGCCAGCAGCTTGGGTCACTCCTCTGACTATGGCTACACCTTC.

V and J are TRBV11-3 and TRBJ1-1, with 10 nucleotides matching TRBD1. Germline values: CDR1 SGHNT, CDR2 YENEEA. The CDR3 is made up of 14 amino acids. The trim removed 5 bases at V and 6 bases at J, leaving 6 bases unmatched. Here the CDR3 reads CASSPGTGASEAFF. The CDR3, as DNA: TGTGCCAGCAGCCCAGGGACAGGGGCCTCTGAAGCTTTCTTT.

This rearrangement joins TRBV5-1 to TRBJ2-7; perhaps TRBD1 as D (6 bases). In germline, CDR1 is SGHRS, CDR2 YFSETQ. Trimming took 4 bases from V and 2 from J, leaving 10 bases between them. The CDR3 is 13 residues long. CDR3 sequence: CASSRDTTYEQYF. In DNA, the CDR3 is TGCGCCAGCAGCCGGGACACCACCTACGAGCAGTACTTC.

This chain joins TRBV7-3 and TRBJ1-2; D is ambiguous. Germline V gene data show CDR1 as SGHTA and CDR2 as FQGTGA. The V gene lost 1 base and the J gene lost 6 bases, with 9 bases spanning the gap. This CDR3 is built from 13 residues. The CDR3 DNA reads TGTGCCAGCAGCTTAAGGGCAGGAGATGGCTACACCTTC. Its protein product is CASSLRAGDGYTF.

This rearrangement joins TRBV7-9 to TRBJ2-5; no clear D gene. The better agreement between TRBJ2-7 and the DNA end casts doubt on the J call. This CDR3 has 12 amino acids. The germline V gene has CDR1 SEHNR and CDR2 FQNEAQ (reference sequence). The chain's CDR3 is CASTLDEYEQYF. Written as DNA, the CDR3 is TGTGCCAGCACCCTGGACGAATACGAGCAGTACTTC.

The chain joins TRBV11-2 to TRBJ2-5, with 9 bases lining up with TRBD1. V trimming: 2 bases; J trimming: 5 bases; junction bases outside the gene matches: 12. Germline CDR1 is SGHAT and CDR2 is FQNNGV. The length of the CDR3 is 17 residues. In DNA, the CDR3 is TGTGCCAGCAGCTTAAGCGGGACAGGGATCCGCGGTGAGACCCAGTACTTC. Translating gives CASSLSGTGIRGETQYF.

The chain has TRBV7-2 and TRBJ2-7; a possible D gene is TRBD2 (5 bases). Germline assignment: CDR1 SGHTA and CDR2 FQGNSA. The CDR3 totals 15 residues. V was trimmed by 1 base and J by 2 bases, leaving 12 bases between them. The CDR3, as DNA: TGTGCCAGCAGCTTAGTTGGCGGACTTCCCTACGAGCAGTACTTC. As protein: CASSLVGGLPYEQYF.

This rearrangement joins TRBV29-1 to TRBJ2-3; D might be TRBD1 (5 bases). The germline V and J ends were trimmed by 3 bases and 0 bases, with 10 bases remaining between them. CDR3 size: 14 residues. Germline CDR1 is SQVTM and CDR2 is ANQGSEA. This CDR3 reads CSVEAGWSTDTQYF. CDR3 sequence (DNA): TGCAGCGTTGAGGCAGGGTGGAGCACAGATACGCAGTATTTT.

This clone was seen more than once but under ten times. This sequence joins TRBV9 and TRBJ1-5; 8 bases match TRBD1. CDR3 size: 14 residues. Germline loops: CDR1 SGDLS, CDR2 YYNGEE. J was trimmed by 3 bases and V by 4 bases; bases with no gene match: 3. The CDR3 region is CASSPDRANQPQHF. CDR3 sequence (DNA): TGTGCCAGCAGCCCGGACAGGGCCAATCAGCCCCAGCATTTT.

This clone was recorded a few times. V usage is TRBV7-6 and J usage is TRBJ1-6; 9 bases are shared with TRBD1. The CDR3 runs to 14 residues. V was pared by 5 bases and J by 6 bases, with 2 bases of the junction left unmatched. Per the germline V gene, CDR1 is SGHVS and CDR2 is FNYEAQ. DNA of the CDR3: TGTGCCAGCAGCCGGGGACAGGGTAATTCACCCCTCCACTTT. It encodes CASSRGQGNSPLHF.

This sequence joins TRBV19 and TRBJ2-5; D remains unclear. The CDR3 totals 12 residues. Per the germline V gene, CDR1 is LNHDA and CDR2 is SQIVND (reference sequence). Trimming removed 6 bases at V and 5 bases at J, with 10 bases between. In nucleotides, the CDR3 is TGTGCCAGTAGCGAGTCGAGGGAGACCCAGTACTTC. Amino acid sequence: CASSESRETQYF.

The chain employs TRBV11-2 and TRBJ2-5; no clear D. V lost 1 base and J 7 bases, leaving 4 bases between the germline ends. Germline V CDR1 and CDR2: SGHAT, FQNNGV. The CDR3 length is 11 residues. This chain's CDR3 is CASSLAPTQYF. In nucleotides, the CDR3 is TGTGCCAGCAGCTTAGCCCCGACCCAGTACTTC. The variable domain in full, with the rest retrieved from reference TRBV11-2 and TRBJ2-5, is EAGVAQSPRYKIIEKRQSVAFWCNPISGHATLYWYQQILGQGPKLLIQFQNNGVVDDSQLPKDRFSAERLKGVDSTLKIQPAKLEDSAVYLCASSLAPTQYFGPGTRLLVL.